Here is one TCR beta chain with its context. What it binds is not known. V gave up 3 bases and J gave up 6 bases; unmatched junction bases: 7. The germline gives CDR1 WNHNN, CDR2 SYGVQD (reference sequence). The CDR3 spans 15 residues. The PCR was carried out with 60 Vbeta primers and 13 Jbeta primers. The method was immunoSEQ multiplex PCR; TCRdb's version includes in-frame clones alone and lacks a portion of them. The sample consists of approximately 150,000 clones, 55% to 70% of them appearing once. This record belongs to a study of cytomegalovirus exposure and HLA in healthy donors. Study context: Unique TCR beta sequences numbering about 100 million came from around 180 million T cells in an earlier analysis. Around 87 million unique TCRs, all from HLA-typed donors, were included in an early release of the data. Findings and caveats of the study: Reportedly, fewer N-insertions than the roughly 690-donor mean appeared in an Asian-associated ancestry cluster in a later analysis. Later analysis revealed greater clonal expansion in HLA-associated TCR beta chains than in equally common others.

Material: PBMCs. The chain links TRBV10-1 to TRBJ2-2; 7 nucleotides line up with TRBD1. The receptor was derived from a woman between 25 and 40 years old in good health and CMV-seropositive. The CDR3 reads CASSETGVYPGELFF. DNA for the CDR3: TGCGCCAGCAGTGAAACAGGGGTATATCCCGGGGAGCTGTTTTTT.